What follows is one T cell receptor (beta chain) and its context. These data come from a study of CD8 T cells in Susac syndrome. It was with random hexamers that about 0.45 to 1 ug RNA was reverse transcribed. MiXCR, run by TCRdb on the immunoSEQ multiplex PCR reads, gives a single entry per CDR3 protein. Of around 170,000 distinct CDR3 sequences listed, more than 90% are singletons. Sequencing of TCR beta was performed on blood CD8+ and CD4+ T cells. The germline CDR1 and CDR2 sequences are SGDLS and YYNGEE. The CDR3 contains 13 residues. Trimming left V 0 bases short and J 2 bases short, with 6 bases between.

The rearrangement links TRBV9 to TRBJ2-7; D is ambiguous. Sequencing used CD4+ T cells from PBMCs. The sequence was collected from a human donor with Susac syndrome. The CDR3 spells CASSVVPTYEQYF. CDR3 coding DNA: TGTGCCAGCAGCGTAGTCCCTACCTACGAGCAGTACTTC.